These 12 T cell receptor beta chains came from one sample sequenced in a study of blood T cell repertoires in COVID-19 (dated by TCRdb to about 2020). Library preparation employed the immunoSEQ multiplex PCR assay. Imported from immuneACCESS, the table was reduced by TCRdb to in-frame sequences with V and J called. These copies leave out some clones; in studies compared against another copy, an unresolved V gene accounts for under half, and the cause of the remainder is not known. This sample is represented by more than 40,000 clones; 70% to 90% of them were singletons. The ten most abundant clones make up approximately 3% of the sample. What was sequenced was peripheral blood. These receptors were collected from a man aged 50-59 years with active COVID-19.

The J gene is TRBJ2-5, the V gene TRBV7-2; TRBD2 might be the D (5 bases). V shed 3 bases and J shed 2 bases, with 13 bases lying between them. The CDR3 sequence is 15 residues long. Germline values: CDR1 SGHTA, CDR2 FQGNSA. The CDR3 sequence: CASSLSGRGQETQYF. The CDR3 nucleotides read TGTGCCAGCAGCTTGTCCGGACGGGGACAAGAGACCCAGTACTTC. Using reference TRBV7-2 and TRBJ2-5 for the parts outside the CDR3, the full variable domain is GAGVSQSPSNKVTEKGKDVELRCDPISGHTALYWYRQSLGQGLEFLIYFQGNSAPDKSGLPSDRFSAERTGGSVSTLTIQRTQQEDSAVYLCASSLSGRGQETQYFGPGTRLLVL.

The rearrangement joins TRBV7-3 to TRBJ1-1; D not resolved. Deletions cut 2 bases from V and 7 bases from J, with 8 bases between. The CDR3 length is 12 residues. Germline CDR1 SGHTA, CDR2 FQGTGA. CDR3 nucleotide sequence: TGTGCCAGCAGCTTAGGGGAGGGTGAAGCTTTCTTT. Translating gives CASSLGEGEAFF.

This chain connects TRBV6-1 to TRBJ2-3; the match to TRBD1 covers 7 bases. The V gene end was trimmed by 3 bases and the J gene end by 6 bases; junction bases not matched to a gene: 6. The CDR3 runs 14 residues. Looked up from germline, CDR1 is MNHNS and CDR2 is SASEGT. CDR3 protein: CASSEAEQGDTQYF. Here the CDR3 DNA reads TGTGCCAGCAGTGAGGCGGAACAGGGGGATACGCAGTATTTT.

The CDR3 region is CASSERSGGRSPLHF. The CDR3 DNA follows: TGTGCCAGCAGTGAAAGGTCGGGGGGGAGGTCACCCCTCCACTTT. The gene calls are TRBV6-1 and TRBJ1-6, with TRBD1 as a possible D gene (5 bases). CDR3 length: 15 residues. Germline V gene sequence: CDR1 MNHNS, CDR2 SASEGT. V lost 2 bases and J 10 bases, leaving 15 bases between the germline ends.

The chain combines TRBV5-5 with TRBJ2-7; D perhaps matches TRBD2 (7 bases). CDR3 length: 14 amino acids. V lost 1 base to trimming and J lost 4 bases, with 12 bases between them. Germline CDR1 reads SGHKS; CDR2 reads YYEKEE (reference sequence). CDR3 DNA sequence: TGTGCCAGCAGCTTGCTGCGGGGGCTGTACGAGCAGTACTTC. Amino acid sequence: CASSLLRGLYEQYF.

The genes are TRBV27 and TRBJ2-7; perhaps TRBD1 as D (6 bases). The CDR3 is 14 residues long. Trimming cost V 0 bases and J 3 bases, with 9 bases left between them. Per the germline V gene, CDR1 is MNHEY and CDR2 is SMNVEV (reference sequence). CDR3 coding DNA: TGTGCCAGCAGTTTATCGGGGGCGGGCTACGAGCAGTACTTC. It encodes CASSLSGAGYEQYF.

CDR3 in DNA: TGTGCCAGCAGTTACCATACGGACCAGGGGGATGGCTACACCTTC. Its translation is CASSYHTDQGDGYTF. V gene TRBV6-5 combines with J gene TRBJ1-2; 7 bases align to TRBD1. CDR1 and CDR2 (germline): MNHEY, SVGAGI. CDR3 length equals 15 residues. Unmatched junction bases numbered 9, after V lost 2 bases and J lost 6 bases.

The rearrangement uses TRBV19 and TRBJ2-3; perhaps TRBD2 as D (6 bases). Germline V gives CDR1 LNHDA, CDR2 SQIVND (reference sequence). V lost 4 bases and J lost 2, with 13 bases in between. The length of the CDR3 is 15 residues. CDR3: CASSRVGTYTDTQYF. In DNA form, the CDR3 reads TGTGCCAGTAGTAGGGTCGGGACTTACACAGATACGCAGTATTTT.

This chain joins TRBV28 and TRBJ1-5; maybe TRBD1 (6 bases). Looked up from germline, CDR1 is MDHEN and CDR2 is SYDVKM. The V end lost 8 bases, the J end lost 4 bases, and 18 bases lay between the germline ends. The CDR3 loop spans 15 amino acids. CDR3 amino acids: CASRPRQAYNQPQHF. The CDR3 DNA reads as TGTGCCAGCCGCCCCCGACAGGCCTATAATCAGCCCCAGCATTTT. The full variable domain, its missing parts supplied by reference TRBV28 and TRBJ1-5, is DVKVTQSSRYLVKRTGEKVFLECVQDMDHENMFWYRQDPGLGLRLIYFSYDVKMKEKGDIPEGYSVSREKKERFSLILESASTNQTSMYLCASRPRQAYNQPQHFGDGTRLSIL.

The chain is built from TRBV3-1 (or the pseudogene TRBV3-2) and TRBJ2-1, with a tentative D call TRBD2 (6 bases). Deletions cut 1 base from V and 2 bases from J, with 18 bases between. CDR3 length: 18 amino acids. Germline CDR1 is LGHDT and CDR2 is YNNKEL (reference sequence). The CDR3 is CASSQVRRGPPPYNEQFF. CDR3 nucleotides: TGTGCCAGCAGCCAAGTCAGGAGGGGCCCTCCCCCCTACAATGAGCAGTTCTTC.

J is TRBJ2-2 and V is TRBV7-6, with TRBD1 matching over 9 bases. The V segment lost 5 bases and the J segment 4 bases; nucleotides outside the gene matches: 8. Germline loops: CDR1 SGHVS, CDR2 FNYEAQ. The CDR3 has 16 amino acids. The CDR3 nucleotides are TGTGCCAGCAGCCAGGGACAGGGAGGGATCACCGGGGAGCTGTTTTTT. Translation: CASSQGQGGITGELFF.

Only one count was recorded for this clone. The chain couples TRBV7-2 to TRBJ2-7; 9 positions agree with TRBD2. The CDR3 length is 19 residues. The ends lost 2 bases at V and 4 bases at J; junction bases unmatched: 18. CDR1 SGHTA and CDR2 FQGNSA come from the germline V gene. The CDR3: CASSLTLPHSGGLLYEQYF. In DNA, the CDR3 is TGTGCCAGCAGCTTAACTCTCCCCCATAGCGGGGGCCTCTTGTACGAGCAGTACTTC.